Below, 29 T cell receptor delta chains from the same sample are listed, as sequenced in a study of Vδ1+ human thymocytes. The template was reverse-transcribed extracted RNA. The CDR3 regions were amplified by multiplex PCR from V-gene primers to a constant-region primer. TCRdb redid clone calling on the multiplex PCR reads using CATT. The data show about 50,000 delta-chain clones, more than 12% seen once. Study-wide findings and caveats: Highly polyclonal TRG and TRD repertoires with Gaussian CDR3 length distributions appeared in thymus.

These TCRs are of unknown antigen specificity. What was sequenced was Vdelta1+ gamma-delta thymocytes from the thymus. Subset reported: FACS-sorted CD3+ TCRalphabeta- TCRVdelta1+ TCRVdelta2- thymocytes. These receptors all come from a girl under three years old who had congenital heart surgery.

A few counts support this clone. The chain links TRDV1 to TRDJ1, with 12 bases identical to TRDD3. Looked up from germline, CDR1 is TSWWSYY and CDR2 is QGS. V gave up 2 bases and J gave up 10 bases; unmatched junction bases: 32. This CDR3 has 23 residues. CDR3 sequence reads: CALGERWIPPIRITGGYFERLIF. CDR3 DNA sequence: TGTGCTCTTGGGGAAAGGTGGATCCCACCAATAAGGATTACTGGGGGATACTTCGAAAGACTCATCTTT.

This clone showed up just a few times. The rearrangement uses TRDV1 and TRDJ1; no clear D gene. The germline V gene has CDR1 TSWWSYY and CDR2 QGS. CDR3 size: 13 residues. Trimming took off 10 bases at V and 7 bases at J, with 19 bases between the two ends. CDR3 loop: CAPAGPRASKLIF. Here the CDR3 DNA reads TGTGCTCCGGCTGGACCCCGCGCCTCTAAACTCATCTTT.

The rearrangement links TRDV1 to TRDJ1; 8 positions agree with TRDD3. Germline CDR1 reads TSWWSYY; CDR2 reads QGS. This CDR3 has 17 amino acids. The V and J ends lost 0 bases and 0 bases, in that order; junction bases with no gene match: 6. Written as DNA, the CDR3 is TGTGCTCTTGGGGAACTCCTAATCTGGGGGAACACCGATAAACTCATCTTT. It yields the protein CALGELLIWGNTDKLIF.

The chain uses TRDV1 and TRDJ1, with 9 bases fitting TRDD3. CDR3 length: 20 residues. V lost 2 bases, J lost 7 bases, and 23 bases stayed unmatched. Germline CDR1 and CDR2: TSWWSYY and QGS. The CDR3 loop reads CALGESASFLYGTGGAKLIF. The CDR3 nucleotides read TGTGCTCTTGGGGAATCCGCCTCGTTCCTATACGGTACTGGGGGAGCTAAACTCATCTTT.

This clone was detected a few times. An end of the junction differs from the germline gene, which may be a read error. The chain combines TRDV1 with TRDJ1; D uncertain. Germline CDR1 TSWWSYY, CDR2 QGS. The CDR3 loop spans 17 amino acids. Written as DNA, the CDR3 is TGTGCTCTTGGGGAACTCCTTAGAATCCAGTACACCGATAAATTCATCTTT. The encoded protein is CALGELLRIQYTDKFIF.

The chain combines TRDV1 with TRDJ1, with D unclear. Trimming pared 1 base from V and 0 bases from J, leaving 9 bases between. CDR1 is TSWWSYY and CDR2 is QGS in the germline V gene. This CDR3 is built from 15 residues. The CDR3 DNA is TGTGCTCTTGGGGAACGTTACGGGTACACCGATAAACTCATCTTT. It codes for CALGERYGYTDKLIF.

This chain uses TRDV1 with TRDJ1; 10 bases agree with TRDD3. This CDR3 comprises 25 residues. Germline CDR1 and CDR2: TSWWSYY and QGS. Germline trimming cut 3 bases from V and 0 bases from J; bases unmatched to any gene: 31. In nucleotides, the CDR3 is TGTGCTCTTGGGGACCCTAGTGAGCGCCGGGGGGGGATACGCGCCACCGGGATATACACCGATAAACTCATCTTT. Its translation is CALGDPSERRGGIRATGIYTDKLIF.

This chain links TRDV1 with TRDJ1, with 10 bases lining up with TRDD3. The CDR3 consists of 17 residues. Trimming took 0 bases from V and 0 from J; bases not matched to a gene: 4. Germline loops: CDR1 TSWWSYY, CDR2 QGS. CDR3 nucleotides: TGTGCTCTTGGGGAACTCGGTGGGGGATACTACACCGATAAACTCATCTTT. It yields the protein CALGELGGGYYTDKLIF.

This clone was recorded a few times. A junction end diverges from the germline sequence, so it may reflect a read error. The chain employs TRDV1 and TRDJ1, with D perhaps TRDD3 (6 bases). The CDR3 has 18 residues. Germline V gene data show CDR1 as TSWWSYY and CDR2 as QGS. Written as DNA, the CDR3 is TGCTCTGGGGAACGGACATTTACACTCCGAACTTATTCCGATAAACTCATCTTT. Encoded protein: CSGERTFTLRTYSDKLIF.

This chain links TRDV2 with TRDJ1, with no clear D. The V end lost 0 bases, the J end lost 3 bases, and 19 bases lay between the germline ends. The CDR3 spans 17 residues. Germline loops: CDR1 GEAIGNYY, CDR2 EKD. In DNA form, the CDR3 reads TGTGCCTGTGACACCGGCGGGAGCCCGATATGCGCCGATAAACTCATCTTT. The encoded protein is CACDTGGSPICADKLIF.

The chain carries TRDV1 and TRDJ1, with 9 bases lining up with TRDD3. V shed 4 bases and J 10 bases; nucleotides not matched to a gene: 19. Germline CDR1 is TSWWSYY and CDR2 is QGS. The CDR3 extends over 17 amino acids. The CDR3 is CALGGSSKAGGLGGLIF. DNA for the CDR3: TGTGCTCTTGGGGGGAGTTCGAAGGCTGGGGGATTAGGTGGACTCATCTTT.

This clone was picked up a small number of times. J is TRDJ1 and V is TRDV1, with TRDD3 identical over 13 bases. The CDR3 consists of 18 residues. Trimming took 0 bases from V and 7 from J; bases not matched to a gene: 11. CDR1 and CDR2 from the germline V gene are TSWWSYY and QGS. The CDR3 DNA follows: TGTGCTCTTGGGGAACTACTACTGGGGGATACGTCCGGAATTAAACTCATCTTT. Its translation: CALGELLLGDTSGIKLIF.

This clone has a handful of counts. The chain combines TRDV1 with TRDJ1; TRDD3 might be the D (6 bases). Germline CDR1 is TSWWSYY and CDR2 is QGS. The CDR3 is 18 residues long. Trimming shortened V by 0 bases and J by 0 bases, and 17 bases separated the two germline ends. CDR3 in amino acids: CALGELPTWGLYTDKLIF. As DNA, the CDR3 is TGTGCTCTTGGGGAACTACCTACGTGGGGGCTATACACCGATAAACTCATCTTT.

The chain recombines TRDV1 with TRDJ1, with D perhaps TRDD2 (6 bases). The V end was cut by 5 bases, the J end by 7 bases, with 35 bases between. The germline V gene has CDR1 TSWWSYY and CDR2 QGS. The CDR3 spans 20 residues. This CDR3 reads CALGIATYPTRKETTFKLIF. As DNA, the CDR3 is TGTGCTCTTGGGATAGCCACGTATCCTACCCGGAAAGAGACCACCTTTAAACTCATCTTT.

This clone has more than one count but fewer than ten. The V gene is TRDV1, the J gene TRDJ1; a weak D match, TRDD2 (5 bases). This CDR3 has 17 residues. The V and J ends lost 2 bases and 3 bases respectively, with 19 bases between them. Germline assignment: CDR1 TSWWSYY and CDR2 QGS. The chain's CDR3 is CALGEIFLTRRPDKLIF. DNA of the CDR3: TGTGCTCTTGGGGAAATTTTCCTCACACGTCGCCCCGATAAACTCATCTTT.

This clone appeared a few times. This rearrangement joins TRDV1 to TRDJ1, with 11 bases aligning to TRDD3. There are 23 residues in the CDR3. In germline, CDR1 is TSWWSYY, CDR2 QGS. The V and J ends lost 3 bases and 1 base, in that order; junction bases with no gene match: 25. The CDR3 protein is CALGDLTPFLVLGDRRGTDKLIF. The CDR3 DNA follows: TGTGCTCTTGGGGATCTCACCCCCTTCCTCGTACTGGGGGATAGGAGGGGCACCGATAAACTCATCTTT.

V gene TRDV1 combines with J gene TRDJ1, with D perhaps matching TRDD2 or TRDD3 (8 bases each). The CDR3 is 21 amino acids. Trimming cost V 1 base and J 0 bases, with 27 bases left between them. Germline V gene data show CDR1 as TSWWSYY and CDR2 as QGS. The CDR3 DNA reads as TGTGCTCTTGGGGAACCTTCCTACTCTGGGGATACATATTCGTACACCGATAAACTCATCTTT. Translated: CALGEPSYSGDTYSYTDKLIF.

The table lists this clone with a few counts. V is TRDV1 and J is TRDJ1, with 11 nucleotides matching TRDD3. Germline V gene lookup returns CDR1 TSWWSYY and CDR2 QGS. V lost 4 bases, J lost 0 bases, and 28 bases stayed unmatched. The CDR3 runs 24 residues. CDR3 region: CALGGSSPCSALGDTPTYTDKLIF. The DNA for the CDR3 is TGTGCTCTTGGGGGCTCCTCTCCCTGCTCCGCCCTGGGGGATACACCGACTTACACCGATAAACTCATCTTT.

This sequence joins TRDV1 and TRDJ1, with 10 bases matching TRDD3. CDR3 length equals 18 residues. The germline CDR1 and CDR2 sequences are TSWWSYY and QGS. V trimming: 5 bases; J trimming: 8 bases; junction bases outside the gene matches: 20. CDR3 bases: TGTGCTCTTGGGACCCCTTTAAAACCGGGGGATACGCCAACCAAACTCATCTTT. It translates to CALGTPLKPGDTPTKLIF.

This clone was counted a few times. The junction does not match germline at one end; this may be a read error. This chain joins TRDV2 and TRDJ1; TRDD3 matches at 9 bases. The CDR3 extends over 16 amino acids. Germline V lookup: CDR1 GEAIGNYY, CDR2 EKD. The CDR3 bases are TGTGCCTGTGACACCTTCTTTAACTGGGGGACCGTTAAACTCATCTTT. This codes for CACDTFFNWGTVKLIF.

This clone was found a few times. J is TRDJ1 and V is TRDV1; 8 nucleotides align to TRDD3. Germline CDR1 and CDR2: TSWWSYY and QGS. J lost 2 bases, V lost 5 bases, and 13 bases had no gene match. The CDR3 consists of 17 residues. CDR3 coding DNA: TGTGCTCTTGGGTCCCCGGCTGGGGGAACAGGTACCGATAAACTCATCTTT. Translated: CALGSPAGGTGTDKLIF.

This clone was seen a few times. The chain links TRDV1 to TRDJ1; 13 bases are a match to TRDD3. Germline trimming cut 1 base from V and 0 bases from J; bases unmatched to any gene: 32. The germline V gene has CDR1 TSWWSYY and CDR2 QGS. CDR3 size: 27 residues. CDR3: CALGEQGAFLNPILGDTEPEYTDKLIF. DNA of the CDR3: TGTGCTCTTGGGGAACAAGGGGCCTTCCTCAACCCCATACTGGGGGATACGGAACCTGAGTACACCGATAAACTCATCTTT.

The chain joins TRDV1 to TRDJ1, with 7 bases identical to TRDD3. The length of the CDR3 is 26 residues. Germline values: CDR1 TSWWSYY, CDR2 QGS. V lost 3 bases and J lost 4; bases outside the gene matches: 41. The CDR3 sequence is CALGDRNSINLTLRGDRRGVRDKLIF. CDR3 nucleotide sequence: TGTGCTCTTGGGGACAGAAATTCCATCAACCTTACACTGCGTGGGGATAGGAGAGGGGTGCGCGATAAACTCATCTTT.

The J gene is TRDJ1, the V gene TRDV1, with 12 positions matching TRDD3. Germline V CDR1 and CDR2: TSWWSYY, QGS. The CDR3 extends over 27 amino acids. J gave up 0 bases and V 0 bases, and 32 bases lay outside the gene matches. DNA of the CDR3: TGTGCTCTTGGGGAACTAGGAATCCTACCCGTACTGGGGGATACTCGCGTTTTTCCATATTACACCGATAAACTCATCTTT. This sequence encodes CALGELGILPVLGDTRVFPYYTDKLIF.

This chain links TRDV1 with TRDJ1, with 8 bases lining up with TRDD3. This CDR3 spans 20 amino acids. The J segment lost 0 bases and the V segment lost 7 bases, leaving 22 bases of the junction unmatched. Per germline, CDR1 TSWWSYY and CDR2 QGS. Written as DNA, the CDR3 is TGTGCTCTTGCCCAGGTCCCCGACGGTACTGGGGGCCCCTACACCGATAAACTCATCTTT. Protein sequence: CALAQVPDGTGGPYTDKLIF.

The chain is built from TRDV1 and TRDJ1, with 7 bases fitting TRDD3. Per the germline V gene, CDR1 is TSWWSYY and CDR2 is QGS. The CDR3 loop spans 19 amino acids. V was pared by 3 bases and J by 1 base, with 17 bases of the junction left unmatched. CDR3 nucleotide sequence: TGTGCTCTTGGGGACGTCAATTGGGCTGGGGGCCACCCCACCGATAAACTCATCTTT. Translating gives CALGDVNWAGGHPTDKLIF.

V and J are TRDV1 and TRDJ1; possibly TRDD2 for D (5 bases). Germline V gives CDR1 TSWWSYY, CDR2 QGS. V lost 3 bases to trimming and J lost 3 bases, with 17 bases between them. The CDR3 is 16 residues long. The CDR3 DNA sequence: TGTGCTCTTGGGGAGATGCTTGGGCCTACAGCCGATAAACTCATCTTT. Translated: CALGEMLGPTADKLIF.

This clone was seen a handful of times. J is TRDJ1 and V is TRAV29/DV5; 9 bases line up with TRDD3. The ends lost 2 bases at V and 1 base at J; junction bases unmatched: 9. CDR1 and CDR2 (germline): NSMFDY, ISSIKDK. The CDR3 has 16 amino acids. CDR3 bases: TGTGCAGCAAGAGCTCCGTACTGGGGGACCACCGATAAACTCATCTTT. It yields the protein CAARAPYWGTTDKLIF.

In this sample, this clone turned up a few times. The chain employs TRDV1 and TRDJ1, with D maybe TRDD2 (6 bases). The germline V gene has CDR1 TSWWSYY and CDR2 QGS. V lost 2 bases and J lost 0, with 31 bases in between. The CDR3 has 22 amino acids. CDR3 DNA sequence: TGTGCTCTTGGGGAAGGTCGTCCTCCTCGTTCCTATTCGGTAAACAACACCGATAAACTCATCTTT. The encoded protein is CALGEGRPPRSYSVNNTDKLIF.